This entry lists 4 T cell receptor beta chains sequenced from one sample in a study of CD8+ T cells in alopecia areata. Documented treatment: oral pan-JAK inhibitor, 5-10 mg twice daily. cDNA reverse transcribed from extracted RNA served as the sequencing template. Generated by immunoSEQ multiplex PCR, the TCRdb table keeps only in-frame clones and is missing some. The sample has 95,000 to 120,000 clones, 45% to 65% seen once. The sample consisted of CD4+ T cells sorted from blood, taken at week 24, from a patient treated with tofacitinib. These receptors were obtained from a human donor with alopecia areata.

J is TRBJ1-2 and V is TRBV28; 8 positions agree with TRBD1. CDR3 length equals 12 residues. Per the germline V gene, CDR1 is MDHEN and CDR2 is SYDVKM. The J segment lost 2 bases and the V segment lost 8 bases, leaving 1 base of the junction unmatched. The CDR3 coding sequence is TGTGCCAGCCGACAGGGGAACTATGGCTACACCTTC. Its translation is CASRQGNYGYTF.

This sequence joins TRBV18 and TRBJ2-7; 9 bases match TRBD2. The CDR3 runs 14 residues. V lost 3 bases, J lost 10 bases, and 10 bases stayed unmatched. Germline V gives CDR1 KGHSH, CDR2 LQKENI. CDR3 in DNA: TGTGCCAGCTCACCGGATTGGCGGGGGGGCCGACAGTACTTC. Residues: CASSPDWRGGRQYF.

This clone has more than one count but fewer than ten. V gene TRBV10-3 combines with J gene TRBJ1-6; no definite D call. The CDR3 has 14 residues. Trimming took off 3 bases at V and 5 bases at J, with 8 bases between the two ends. In germline, CDR1 is ENHRY, CDR2 SYGVKD. The CDR3 nucleotides read TGTGCCATCAGTGACGGCAGTAATAATTCACCCCTCCACTTT. It is translated as CAISDGSNNSPLHF.

The chain links TRBV29-1 to TRBJ2-1, with D uncertain. Deletions cut 3 bases from V and 4 bases from J, with 7 bases between. From germline, CDR1 is SQVTM and CDR2 ANQGSEA. The CDR3 has 12 residues. CDR3 bases: TGCAGCGTTGATTCCCTATACAATGAGCAGTTCTTC. This encodes CSVDSLYNEQFF.